Below, 2 T cell receptor beta chains from the same sample are listed, as sequenced in a study of cytomegalovirus exposure and HLA in healthy donors. Primers included in the PCR were 60 Vbeta and 13 Jbeta primers. Profiling relied on immunoSEQ multiplex PCR, and the TCRdb table lists in-frame clones only, not all of them. This table lists 65,000 to 85,000 clones. Material: PBMCs. The receptors stem from a female donor in good health and CMV-seropositive.

CDR3 amino acids: CASSLVSGQGSPLHF. The CDR3 bases are TGTGCCAGCAGCTTAGTTTCGGGACAGGGTTCACCCCTCCACTTT. The chain recombines TRBV7-9 with TRBJ1-6; the match to TRBD1 covers 9 bases. There are 15 residues in the CDR3. Germline CDR1 reads SEHNR; CDR2 reads FQNEAQ (reference sequence). J lost 9 bases, V lost 1 base, and 4 bases had no gene match.

J is TRBJ2-7 and V is TRBV18; 9 positions match TRBD1. J was trimmed by 2 bases and V by 2 bases; bases with no gene match: 1. Germline assignment: CDR1 KGHSH and CDR2 LQKENI. This CDR3 spans 14 amino acids. The CDR3 DNA is TGTGCCAGCTCACCAGGGACAGGGCCCTACGAGCAGTACTTC. The encoded protein is CASSPGTGPYEQYF.